A single sample gave rise to the 5 T cell receptor beta chains below, sequenced in a study of blood T cell repertoires in COVID-19. Sequencing was performed with immunoSEQ multiplex PCR; in TCRdb, only in-frame clones are kept and a portion is missing. The table includes 200,000 to 250,000 clones, roughly four fifths detected once. Sequenced sample: peripheral blood. These receptors originate from a woman in her 70s with COVID-19, enrolled during active disease.

The chain couples TRBV27 to TRBJ2-7; 8 bases match TRBD1. V trimming: 8 bases; J trimming: 2 bases; junction bases outside the gene matches: 11. This CDR3 spans 15 amino acids. From germline, CDR1 is MNHEY and CDR2 SMNVEV (reference sequence). CDR3 sequence reads: CASRTLRQGPYEQYF. CDR3 DNA: TGTGCCAGCCGAACACTGCGACAGGGGCCCTACGAGCAGTACTTC.

The CDR3 reads CASSLAGAGDEQYF. The CDR3 nucleotides are TGTGCCAGCAGCTTAGCCGGCGCGGGAGACGAGCAGTACTTC. The J gene is TRBJ2-7, the V gene TRBV7-2; 7 nucleotides align to TRBD2. Germline V CDR1 and CDR2: SGHTA, FQGNSA. The length of the CDR3 is 14 residues. The junction had 4 bases not matched to a gene; V was cut back by 0 bases and J by 5 bases.

This chain uses TRBV5-1 with TRBJ1-2; a possible D gene is TRBD1 (6 bases). Trimming cost V 2 bases and J 0 bases, with 17 bases left between them. The CDR3 consists of 17 residues. Germline V gene sequence: CDR1 SGHRS, CDR2 YFSETQ. DNA of the CDR3: TGCGCCAGCAGCTTAGGGACACATGCGACAGCTAACTATGGCTACACCTTC. This encodes CASSLGTHATANYGYTF.

The chain links TRBV28 to TRBJ1-1, with TRBD1 as a possible D gene (5 bases). This CDR3 spans 17 amino acids. From germline, CDR1 is MDHEN and CDR2 SYDVKM. The V gene lost 0 bases and the J gene lost 1 base, with 15 bases spanning the gap. The CDR3 nucleotides are TGTGCCAGCAGTTTATGGGGGGAGGGTCAGGGGAACACTGAAGCTTTCTTT. The encoded protein is CASSLWGEGQGNTEAFF.

The chain recombines TRBV24-1 with TRBJ2-1, with 14 bases matching TRBD2. Trimming cost V 5 bases and J 1 base; bases outside gene matches: 15. Germline assignment: CDR1 KGHDR and CDR2 SFDVKD. The CDR3 runs 21 residues. CDR3 loop: CATSAHRPGTSGRKSYNEQFF. The CDR3 DNA is TGTGCCACCAGTGCCCATCGCCCGGGGACTAGCGGGAGAAAATCCTACAATGAGCAGTTCTTC.